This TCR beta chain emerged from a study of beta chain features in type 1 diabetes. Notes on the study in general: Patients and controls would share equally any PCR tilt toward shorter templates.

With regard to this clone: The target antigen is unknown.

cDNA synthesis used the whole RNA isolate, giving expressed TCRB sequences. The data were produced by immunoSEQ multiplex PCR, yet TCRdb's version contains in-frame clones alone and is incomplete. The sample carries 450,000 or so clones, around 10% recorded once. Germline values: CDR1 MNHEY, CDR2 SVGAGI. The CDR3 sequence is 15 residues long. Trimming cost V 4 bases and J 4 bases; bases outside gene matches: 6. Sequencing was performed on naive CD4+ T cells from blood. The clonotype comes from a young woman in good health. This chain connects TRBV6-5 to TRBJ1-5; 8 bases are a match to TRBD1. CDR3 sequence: CASSSSGQGNQPQHF. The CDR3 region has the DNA TGTGCCAGCAGTTCCTCCGGACAGGGAAATCAGCCCCAGCATTTT.